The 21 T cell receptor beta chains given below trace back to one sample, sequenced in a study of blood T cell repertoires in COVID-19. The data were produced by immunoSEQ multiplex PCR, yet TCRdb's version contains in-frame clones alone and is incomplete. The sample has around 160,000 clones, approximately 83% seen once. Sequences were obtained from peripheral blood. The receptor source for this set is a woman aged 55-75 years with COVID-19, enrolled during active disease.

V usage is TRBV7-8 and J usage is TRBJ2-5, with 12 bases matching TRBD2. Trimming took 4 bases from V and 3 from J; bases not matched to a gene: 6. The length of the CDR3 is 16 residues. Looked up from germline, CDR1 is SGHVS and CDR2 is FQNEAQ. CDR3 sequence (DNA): TGTGCCAGCAGCTCGCAGACTAGCGGGGGAGAAGAGACCCAGTACTTC. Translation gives CASSSQTSGGEETQYF.

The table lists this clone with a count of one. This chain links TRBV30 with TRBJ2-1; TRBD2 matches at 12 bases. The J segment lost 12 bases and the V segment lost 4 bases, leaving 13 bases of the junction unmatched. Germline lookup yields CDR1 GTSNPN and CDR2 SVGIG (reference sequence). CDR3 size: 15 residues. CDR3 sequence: CAWTGAPLAGGPQFF. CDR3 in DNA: TGTGCCTGGACCGGGGCCCCACTAGCGGGGGGTCCGCAGTTCTTC.

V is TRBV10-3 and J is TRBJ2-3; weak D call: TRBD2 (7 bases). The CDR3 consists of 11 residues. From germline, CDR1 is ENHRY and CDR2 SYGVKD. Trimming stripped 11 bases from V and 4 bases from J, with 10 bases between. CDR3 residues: CAYGGPDTQYF. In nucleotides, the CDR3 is TGTGCCTACGGGGGGCCAGATACGCAGTATTTT.

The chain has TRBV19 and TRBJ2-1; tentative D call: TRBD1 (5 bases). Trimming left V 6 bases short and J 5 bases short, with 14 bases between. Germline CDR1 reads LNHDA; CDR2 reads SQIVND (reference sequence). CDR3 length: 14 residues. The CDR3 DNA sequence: TGTGCCAGTAGCCACAGGTTAACGGACAATGAGCAGTTCTTC. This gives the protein CASSHRLTDNEQFF.

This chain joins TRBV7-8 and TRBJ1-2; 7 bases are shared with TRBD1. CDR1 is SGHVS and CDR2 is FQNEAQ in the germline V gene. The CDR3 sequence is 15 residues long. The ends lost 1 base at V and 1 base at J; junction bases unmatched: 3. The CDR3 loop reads CASSLGQGHNYGYTF. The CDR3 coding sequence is TGTGCCAGCAGCTTAGGACAGGGCCATAACTATGGCTACACCTTC. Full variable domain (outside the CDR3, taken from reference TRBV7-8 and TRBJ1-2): GAGVSQSPRYKVAKRGQDVALRCDPISGHVSLFWYQQALGQGPEFLTYFQNEAQLDKSGLPSDRFFAERPEGSVSTLKIQRTQQEDSAVYLCASSLGQGHNYGYTFGSGTRLTVV.

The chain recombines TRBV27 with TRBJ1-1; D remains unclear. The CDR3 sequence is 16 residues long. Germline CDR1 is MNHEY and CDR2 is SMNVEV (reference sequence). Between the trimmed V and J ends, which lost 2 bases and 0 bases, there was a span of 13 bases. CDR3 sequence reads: CASSLRNTDMNTEAFF. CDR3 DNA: TGTGCCAGCAGTTTAAGAAACACTGACATGAACACTGAAGCTTTCTTT.

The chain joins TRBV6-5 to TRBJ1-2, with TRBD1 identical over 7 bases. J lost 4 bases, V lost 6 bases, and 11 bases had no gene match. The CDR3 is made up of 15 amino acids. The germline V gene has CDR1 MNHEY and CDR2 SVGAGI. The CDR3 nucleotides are TGTGCCAGCAGGGACCGACAGGGACGAGGCTATGGCTACACCTTC. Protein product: CASRDRQGRGYGYTF.

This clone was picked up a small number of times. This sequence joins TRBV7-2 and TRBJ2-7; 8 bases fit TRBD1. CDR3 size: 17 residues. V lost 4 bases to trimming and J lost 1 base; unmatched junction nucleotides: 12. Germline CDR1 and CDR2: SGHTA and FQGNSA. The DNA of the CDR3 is TGTGCCAGCAGCTCAGGATACCCCGGACAGGGATCCTACGAGCAGTACTTC. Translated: CASSSGYPGQGSYEQYF.

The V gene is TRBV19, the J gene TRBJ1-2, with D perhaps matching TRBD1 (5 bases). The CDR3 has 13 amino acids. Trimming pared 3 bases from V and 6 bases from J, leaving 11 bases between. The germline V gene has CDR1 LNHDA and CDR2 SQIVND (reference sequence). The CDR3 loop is CASSIDRGDGYTF. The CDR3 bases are TGTGCCAGTAGTATCGACAGAGGAGATGGCTACACCTTC.

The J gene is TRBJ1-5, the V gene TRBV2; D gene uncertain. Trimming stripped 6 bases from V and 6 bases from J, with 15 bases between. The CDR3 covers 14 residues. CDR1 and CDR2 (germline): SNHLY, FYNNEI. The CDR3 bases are TGTGCCAGCAGGTCAGTGGCCCAAAGTCAGCCCCAGCATTTT. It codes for CASRSVAQSQPQHF.

CDR3 sequence: CASSHRSTGSLSYEQYF. As DNA, the CDR3 is TGCGCCAGCAGCCACCGGTCGACAGGGTCGTTATCCTACGAGCAGTACTTC. This chain links TRBV5-1 with TRBJ2-7; 7 bases match TRBD1. The J segment lost 1 base and the V segment lost 4 bases, leaving 14 bases of the junction unmatched. Germline CDR1 and CDR2: SGHRS and YFSETQ. There are 17 residues in the CDR3.

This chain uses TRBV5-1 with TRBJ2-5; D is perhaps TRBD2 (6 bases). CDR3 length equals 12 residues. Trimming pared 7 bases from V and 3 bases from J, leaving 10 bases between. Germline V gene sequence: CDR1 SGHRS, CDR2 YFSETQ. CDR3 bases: TGCGCCAGCTCAGGAGGGGAAGAGACCCAGTACTTC. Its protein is CASSGGEETQYF.

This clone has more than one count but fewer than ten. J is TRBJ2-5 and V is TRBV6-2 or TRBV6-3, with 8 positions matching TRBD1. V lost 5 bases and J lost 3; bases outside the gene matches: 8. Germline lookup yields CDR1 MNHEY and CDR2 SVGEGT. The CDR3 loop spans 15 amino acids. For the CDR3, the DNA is TGTGCCAGCAGTGCCAGGGGGCCCTTGAAAGAGACCCAGTACTTC. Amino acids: CASSARGPLKETQYF.

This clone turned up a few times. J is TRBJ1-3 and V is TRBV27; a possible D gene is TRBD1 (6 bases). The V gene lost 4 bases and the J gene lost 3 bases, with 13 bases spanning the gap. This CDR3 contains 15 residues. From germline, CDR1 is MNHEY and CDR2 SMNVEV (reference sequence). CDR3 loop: CASSYSGTIGNTIYF. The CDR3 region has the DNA TGTGCCAGCAGTTATTCCGGGACAATTGGAAACACCATATATTTT.

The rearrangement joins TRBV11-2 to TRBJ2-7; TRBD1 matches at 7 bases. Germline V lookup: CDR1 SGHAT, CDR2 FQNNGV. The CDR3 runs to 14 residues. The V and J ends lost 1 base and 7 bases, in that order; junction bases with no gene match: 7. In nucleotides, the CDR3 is TGTGCCAGCAGCTTAGGGGCAGGGGGTAGAGAGCAGTACTTC. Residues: CASSLGAGGREQYF.

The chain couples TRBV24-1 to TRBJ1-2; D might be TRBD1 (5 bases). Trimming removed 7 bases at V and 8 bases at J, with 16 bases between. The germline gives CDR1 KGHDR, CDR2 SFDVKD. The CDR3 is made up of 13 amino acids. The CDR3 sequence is CATSSDSFGGYTF. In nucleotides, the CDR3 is TGTGCCACCAGCTCTGACAGCTTTGGCGGCTACACCTTC.

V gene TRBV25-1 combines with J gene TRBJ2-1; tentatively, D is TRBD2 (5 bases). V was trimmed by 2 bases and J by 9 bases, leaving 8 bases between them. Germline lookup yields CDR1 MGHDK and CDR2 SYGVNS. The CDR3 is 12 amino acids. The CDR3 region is CASSETRFEQFF. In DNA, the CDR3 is TGTGCCAGCAGTGAAACTAGGTTTGAGCAGTTCTTC.

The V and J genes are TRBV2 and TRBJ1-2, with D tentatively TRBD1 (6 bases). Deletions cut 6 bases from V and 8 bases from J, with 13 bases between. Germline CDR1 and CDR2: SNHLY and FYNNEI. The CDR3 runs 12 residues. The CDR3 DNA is TGTGCCAGCAGACGGACAGCCACCGGCTACACCTTC. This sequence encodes CASRRTATGYTF.

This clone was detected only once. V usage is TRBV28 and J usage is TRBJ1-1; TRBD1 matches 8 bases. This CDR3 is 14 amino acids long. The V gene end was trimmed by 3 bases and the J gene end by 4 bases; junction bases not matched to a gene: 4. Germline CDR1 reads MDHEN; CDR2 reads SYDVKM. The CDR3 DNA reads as TGTGCCAGCAGTTTGCCCAGGGGGCCCACTGAAGCTTTCTTT. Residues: CASSLPRGPTEAFF.

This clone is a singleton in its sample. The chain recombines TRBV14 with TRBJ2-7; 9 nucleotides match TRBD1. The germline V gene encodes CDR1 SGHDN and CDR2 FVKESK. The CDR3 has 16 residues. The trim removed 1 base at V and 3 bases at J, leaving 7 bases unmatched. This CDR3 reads CASSQGHGTGFYEQYF. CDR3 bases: TGTGCCAGCAGCCAAGGACACGGGACAGGGTTCTACGAGCAGTACTTC.

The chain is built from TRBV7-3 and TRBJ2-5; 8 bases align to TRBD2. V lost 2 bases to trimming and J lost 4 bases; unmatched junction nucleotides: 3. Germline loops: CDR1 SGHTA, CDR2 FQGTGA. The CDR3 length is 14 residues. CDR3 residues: CASSLGSGGETQYF. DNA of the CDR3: TGTGCCAGCAGCTTAGGCAGCGGGGGAGAGACCCAGTACTTC.